This TCR beta chain was found in a study of T-cell memory formation after mild COVID-19. Looking at the study overall: Clusters of TCRs were largely donor specific.

Barcoded TCR alpha and TCR beta cDNA libraries with UMIs came from 5'RACE using constant-segment primers. TCRdb reprocessed the 5' RACE reads via MiXCR and lists one record per CDR3 protein. The sample records 580,000 or so distinct CDR3 sequences, roughly a sixth being singletons. The study's findings and limits: Clones that got smaller from day 15 to 85 had even CD4/CD8, while clones growing later tipped toward CD4+. Some clones that responded turned up in pre-infection memory, which suggests that cross-reactive memory joined in.

A few counts support this clonotype. Its antigen is not identified. V lost 0 bases and J lost 1, with 14 bases in between. This CDR3 contains 17 residues. From germline, CDR1 is SGDLS and CDR2 YYNGEE. The chain has TRBV9 and TRBJ2-1; the D gene is possibly TRBD1 (6 bases). The clonotype was recovered from an adult woman who had mild COVID-19 (a few samples of this study predate the infection). Cell type and time point are not known. The sequenced sample consisted of PBMCs or a T cell subset sorted from them (not recorded which). The CDR3, as DNA: TGTGCCAGCAGCGTAGCTGGACAGCGACCTTCCTACAATGAGCAGTTCTTC. Protein sequence: CASSVAGQRPSYNEQFF.